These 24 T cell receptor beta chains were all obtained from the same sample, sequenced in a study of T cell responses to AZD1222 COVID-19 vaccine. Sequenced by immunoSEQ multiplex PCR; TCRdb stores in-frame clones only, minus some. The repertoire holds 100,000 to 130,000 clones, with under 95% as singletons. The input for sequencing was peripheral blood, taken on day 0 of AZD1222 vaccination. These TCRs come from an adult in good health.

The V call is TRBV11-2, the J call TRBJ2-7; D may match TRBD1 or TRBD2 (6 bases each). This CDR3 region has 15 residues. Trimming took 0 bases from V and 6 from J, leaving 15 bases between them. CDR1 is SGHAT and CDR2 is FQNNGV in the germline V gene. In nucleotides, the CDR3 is TGTGCCAGCAGCTTAGATAGGGGGGCCGGCGTCGAGCAGTACTTC. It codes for CASSLDRGAGVEQYF.

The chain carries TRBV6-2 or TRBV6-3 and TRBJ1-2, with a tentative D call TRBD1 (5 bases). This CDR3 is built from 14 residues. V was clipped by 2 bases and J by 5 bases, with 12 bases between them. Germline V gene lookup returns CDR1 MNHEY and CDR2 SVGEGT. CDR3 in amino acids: CASSYRNQGYGYTF. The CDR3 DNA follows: TGTGCCAGCAGTTACAGAAATCAGGGATATGGCTACACCTTC.

The CDR3 DNA reads TGTGCCAGCAGTACAACGGCAGGGGGCGGAAACTCTGGAAACACCATATATTTT. Its protein is CASSTTAGGGNSGNTIYF. The chain recombines TRBV6-2 or TRBV6-3 with TRBJ1-3; 8 positions match TRBD1. With V trimmed by 5 bases and J by 0 bases, 12 bases remained unmatched. The CDR3 loop spans 18 amino acids. Per the germline V gene, CDR1 is MNHEY and CDR2 is SVGEGT.

This chain's CDR3 is CASSQRRGRNNEQFF. The CDR3 DNA reads TGTGCCAGCAGCCAAAGGCGGGGGAGGAACAATGAGCAGTTCTTC. The chain combines TRBV6-2 or TRBV6-3 with TRBJ2-1; 7 bases map to TRBD2. V trimming: 6 bases; J trimming: 5 bases; junction bases outside the gene matches: 10. The CDR3 has 15 amino acids. CDR1 is MNHEY and CDR2 is SVGEGT in the germline V gene.

The CDR3 coding sequence is TGTGCCAGCAGCCAAGTTAGCGGGTATGGTCAGCCCCAGCATTTT. It codes for CASSQVSGYGQPQHF. The chain has TRBV3-1 (or the pseudogene TRBV3-2) and TRBJ1-5; D remains unclear. The ends were cut back, 1 base at V and 6 bases at J, with 13 bases in the middle. CDR1 and CDR2 from the germline V gene are LGHDT and YNNKEL (reference sequence). This CDR3 is built from 15 residues.

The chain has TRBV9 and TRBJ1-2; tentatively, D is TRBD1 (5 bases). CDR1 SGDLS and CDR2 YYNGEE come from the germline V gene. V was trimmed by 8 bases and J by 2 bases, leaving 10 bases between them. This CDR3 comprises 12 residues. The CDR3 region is CASSTANYGYTF. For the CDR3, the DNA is TGTGCCAGTTCGACAGCGAACTATGGCTACACCTTC.

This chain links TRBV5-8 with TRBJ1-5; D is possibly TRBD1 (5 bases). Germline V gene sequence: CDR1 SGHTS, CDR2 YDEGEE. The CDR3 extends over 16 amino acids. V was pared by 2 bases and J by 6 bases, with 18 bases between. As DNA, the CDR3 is TGTGCCAGCAGCTTCCGGCCAGCGGGGCCGGGTCAGCCCCAGCATTTT. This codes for CASSFRPAGPGQPQHF. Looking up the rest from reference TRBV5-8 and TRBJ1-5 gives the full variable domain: EAGVTQSPTHLIKTRGQQATLRCSPISGHTSVYWYQQALGLGLQFLLWYDEGEERNRGNFPPRFSGRQFPNYSSELNVNALELEDSALYLCASSFRPAGPGQPQHFGDGTRLSIL.

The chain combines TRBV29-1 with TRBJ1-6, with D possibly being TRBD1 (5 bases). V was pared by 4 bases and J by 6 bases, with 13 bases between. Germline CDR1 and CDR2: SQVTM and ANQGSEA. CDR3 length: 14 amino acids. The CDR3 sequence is CSVGNAGSNSPLHF. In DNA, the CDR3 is TGCAGCGTTGGTAACGCAGGGAGTAATTCACCCCTCCACTTT.

CDR3 sequence: CASTEVAGSSDTQYF. CDR3 nucleotides: TGTGCCAGTACGGAGGTAGCGGGGAGCTCAGATACGCAGTATTTT. The rearrangement joins TRBV19 to TRBJ2-3; the match to TRBD2 covers 8 bases. Unmatched junction bases numbered 10, after V lost 7 bases and J lost 4 bases. The CDR3 covers 15 residues. The germline CDR1 and CDR2 sequences are LNHDA and SQIVND (reference sequence). Full variable domain (outside the CDR3, taken from reference TRBV19 and TRBJ2-3): DGGITQSPKYLFRKEGQNVTLSCEQNLNHDAMYWYRQDPGQGLRLIYYSQIVNDFQKGDIAEGYSVSREKKESFPLTVTSAQKNPTAFYLCASTEVAGSSDTQYFGPGTRLTVL.

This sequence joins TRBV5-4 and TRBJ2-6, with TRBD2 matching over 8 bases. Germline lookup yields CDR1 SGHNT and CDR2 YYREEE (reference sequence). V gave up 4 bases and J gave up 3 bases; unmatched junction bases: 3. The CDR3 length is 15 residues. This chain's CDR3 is CASSAGGDGANVLTF. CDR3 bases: TGTGCCAGCAGCGCCGGGGGGGATGGGGCCAACGTCCTGACTTTC.

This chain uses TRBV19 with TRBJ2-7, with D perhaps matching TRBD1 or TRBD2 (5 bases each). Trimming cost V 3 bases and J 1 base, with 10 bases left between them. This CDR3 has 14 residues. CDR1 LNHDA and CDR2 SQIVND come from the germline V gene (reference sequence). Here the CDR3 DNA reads TGTGCCAGTAGTATTTCGGGGCCTTCCTACGAGCAGTACTTC. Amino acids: CASSISGPSYEQYF.

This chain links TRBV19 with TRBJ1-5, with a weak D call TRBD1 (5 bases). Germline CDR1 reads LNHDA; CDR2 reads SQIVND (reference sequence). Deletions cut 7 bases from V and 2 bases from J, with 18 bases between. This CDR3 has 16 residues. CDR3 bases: TGTGCCAGTATGGGACGGACCCTTGCAGGCAATCAGCCCCAGCATTTT. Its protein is CASMGRTLAGNQPQHF.

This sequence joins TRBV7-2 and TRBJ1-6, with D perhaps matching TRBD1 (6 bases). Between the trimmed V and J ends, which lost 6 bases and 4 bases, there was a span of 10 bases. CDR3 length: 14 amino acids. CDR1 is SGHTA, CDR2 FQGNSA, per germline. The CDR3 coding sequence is TGTGCCAGCAGATTCAGGGGTTATAATTCACCCCTCCACTTT. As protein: CASRFRGYNSPLHF. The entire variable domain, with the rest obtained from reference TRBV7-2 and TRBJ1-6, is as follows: GAGVSQSPSNKVTEKGKDVELRCDPISGHTALYWYRQSLGQGLEFLIYFQGNSAPDKSGLPSDRFSAERTGGSVSTLTIQRTQQEDSAVYLCASRFRGYNSPLHFGNGTRLTVT.

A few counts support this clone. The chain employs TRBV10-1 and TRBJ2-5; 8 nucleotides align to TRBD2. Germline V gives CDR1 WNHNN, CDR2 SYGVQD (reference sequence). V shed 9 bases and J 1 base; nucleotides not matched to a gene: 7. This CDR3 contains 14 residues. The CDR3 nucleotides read TGCGCCAGTAGAGCGGGGGCCATCCAAGAGACCCAGTACTTC. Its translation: CASRAGAIQETQYF.

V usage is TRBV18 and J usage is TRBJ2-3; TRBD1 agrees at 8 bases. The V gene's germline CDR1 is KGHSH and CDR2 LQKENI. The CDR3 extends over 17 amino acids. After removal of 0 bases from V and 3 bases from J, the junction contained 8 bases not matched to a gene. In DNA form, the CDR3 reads TGTGCCAGCTCACCACCGCCCTGGACAGGGAAGACAGATACGCAGTATTTT. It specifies CASSPPPWTGKTDTQYF.

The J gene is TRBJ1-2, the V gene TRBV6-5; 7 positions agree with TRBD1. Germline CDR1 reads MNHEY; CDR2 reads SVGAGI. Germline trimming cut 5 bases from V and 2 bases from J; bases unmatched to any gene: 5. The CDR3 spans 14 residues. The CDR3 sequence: CASSRRTGNYGYTF. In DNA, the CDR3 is TGTGCCAGCAGTCGTAGGACAGGAAACTATGGCTACACCTTC.

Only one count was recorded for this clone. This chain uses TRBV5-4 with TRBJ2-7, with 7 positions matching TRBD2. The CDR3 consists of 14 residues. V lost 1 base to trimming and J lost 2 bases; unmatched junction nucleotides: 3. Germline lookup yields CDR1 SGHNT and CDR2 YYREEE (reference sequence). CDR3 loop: CASSLTSVPYEQYF. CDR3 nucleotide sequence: TGTGCCAGCAGCTTGACTAGCGTCCCCTACGAGCAGTACTTC.

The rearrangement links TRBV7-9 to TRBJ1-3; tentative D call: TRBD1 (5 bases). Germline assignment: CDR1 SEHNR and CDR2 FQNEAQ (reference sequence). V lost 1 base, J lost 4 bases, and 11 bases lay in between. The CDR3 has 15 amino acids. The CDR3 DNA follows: TGTGCCAGCAGCTTAGGAGGGGTCACCGGAAACACCATATATTTT. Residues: CASSLGGVTGNTIYF.

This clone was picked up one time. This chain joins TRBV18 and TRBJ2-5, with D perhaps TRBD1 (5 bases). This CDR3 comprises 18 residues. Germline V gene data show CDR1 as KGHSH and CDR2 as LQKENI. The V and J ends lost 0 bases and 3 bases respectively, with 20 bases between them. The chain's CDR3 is CASSPPLGYRTMKETQYF. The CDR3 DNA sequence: TGTGCCAGCTCACCACCGCTAGGGTACCGGACAATGAAAGAGACCCAGTACTTC.

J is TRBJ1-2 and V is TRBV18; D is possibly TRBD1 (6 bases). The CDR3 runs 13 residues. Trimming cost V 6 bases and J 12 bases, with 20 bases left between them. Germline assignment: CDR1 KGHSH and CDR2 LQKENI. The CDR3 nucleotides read TGTGCCAGCTCTCGGACGGACAGCCTCGGGAACACCTTC. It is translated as CASSRTDSLGNTF.

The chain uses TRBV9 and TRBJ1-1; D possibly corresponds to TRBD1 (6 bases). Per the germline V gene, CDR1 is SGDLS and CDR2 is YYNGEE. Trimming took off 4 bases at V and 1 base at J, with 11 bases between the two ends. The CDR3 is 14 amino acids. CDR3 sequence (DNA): TGTGCCAGCAGCTCCGAGGGGGGGAACACTGAAGCTTTCTTT. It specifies CASSSEGGNTEAFF.

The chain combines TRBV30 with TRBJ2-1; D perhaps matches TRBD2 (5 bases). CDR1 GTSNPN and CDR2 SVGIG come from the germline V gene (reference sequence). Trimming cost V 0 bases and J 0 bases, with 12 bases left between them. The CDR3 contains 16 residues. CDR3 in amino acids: CAWSVGLGSSYNEQFF. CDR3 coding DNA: TGTGCCTGGAGTGTAGGGTTGGGGAGCTCCTACAATGAGCAGTTCTTC.

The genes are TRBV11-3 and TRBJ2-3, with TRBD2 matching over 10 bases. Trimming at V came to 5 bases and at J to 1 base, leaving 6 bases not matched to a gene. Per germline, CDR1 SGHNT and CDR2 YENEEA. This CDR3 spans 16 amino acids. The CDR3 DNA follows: TGTGCCAGCAGCCTCGAGGGGACTAGCGGCACAGATACGCAGTATTTT. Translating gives CASSLEGTSGTDTQYF.

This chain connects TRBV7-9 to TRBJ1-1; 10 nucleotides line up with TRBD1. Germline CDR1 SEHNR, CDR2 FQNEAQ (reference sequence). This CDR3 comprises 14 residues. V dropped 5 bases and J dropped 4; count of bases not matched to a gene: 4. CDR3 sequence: CASSTRTGGTEAFF. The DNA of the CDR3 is TGTGCCAGCAGCACCCGGACAGGGGGCACTGAAGCTTTCTTT.